This T cell receptor (beta chain) was retrieved from a study of human thymus T cells. Study findings and constraints: The related literature has documented a marked overlap of thymic repertoires among unrelated individuals.

The length of the CDR3 is 14 residues. V was clipped by 4 bases and J by 0 bases, with 9 bases between them. Germline V lookup: CDR1 MDHEN, CDR2 SYDVKM. Resections from corrective heart surgery supplied the thymus tissue. Donation came from healthy Finnish infants having corrective surgery for congenital heart defects. In this sample, this clone turned up a few times. Its antigen is unknown. Sequenced by immunoSEQ multiplex PCR; TCRdb stores in-frame clones only, minus some. The table has roughly 120,000 clones, about 93% seen once; the top ten hold around 0.025%. Source material: thymus tissue. The gene calls are TRBV28 and TRBJ1-1; perhaps TRBD1 as D (6 bases). This TCR derives from a boy in the first two years of life with a congenital heart defect but otherwise immunologically healthy. The chain's CDR3 is CASSSGQLNTEAFF. Here the CDR3 DNA reads TGTGCCAGCAGTTCCGGACAGTTGAACACTGAAGCTTTCTTT.